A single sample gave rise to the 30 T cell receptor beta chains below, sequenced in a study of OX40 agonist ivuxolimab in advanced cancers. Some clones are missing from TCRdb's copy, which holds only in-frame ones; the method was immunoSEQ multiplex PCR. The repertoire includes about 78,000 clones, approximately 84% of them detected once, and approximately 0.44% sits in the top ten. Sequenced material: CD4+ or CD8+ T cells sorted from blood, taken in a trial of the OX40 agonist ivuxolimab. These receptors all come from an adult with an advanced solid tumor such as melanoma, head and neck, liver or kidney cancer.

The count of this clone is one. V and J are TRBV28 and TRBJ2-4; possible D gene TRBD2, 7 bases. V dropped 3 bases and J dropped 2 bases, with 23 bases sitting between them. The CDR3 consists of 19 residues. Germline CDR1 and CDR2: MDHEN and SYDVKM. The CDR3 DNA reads TGTGCCAGCAGTTTTGGGGCGGGGGCCACTCAAGGGTCCAAAAACATTCAGTACTTC. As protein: CASSFGAGATQGSKNIQYF. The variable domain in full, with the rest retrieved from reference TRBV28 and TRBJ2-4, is DVKVTQSSRYLVKRTGEKVFLECVQDMDHENMFWYRQDPGLGLRLIYFSYDVKMKEKGDIPEGYSVSREKKERFSLILESASTNQTSMYLCASSFGAGATQGSKNIQYFGAGTRLSVL.

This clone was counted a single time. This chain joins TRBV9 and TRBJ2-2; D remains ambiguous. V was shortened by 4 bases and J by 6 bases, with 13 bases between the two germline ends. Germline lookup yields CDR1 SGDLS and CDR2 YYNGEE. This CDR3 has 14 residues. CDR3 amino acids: CASSSRPPAGELFF. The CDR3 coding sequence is TGTGCCAGCAGCTCGCGACCCCCGGCCGGGGAGCTGTTTTTT. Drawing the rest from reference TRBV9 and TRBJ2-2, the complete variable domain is DSGVTQTPKHLITATGQRVTLRCSPRSGDLSVYWYQQSLDQGLQFLIQYYNGEERAKGNILERFSAQQFPDLHSELNLSSLELGDSALYFCASSSRPPAGELFFGEGSRLTVL.

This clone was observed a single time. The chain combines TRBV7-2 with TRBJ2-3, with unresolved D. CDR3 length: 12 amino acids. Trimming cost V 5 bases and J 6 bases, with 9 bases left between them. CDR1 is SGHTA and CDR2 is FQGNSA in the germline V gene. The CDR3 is CASSLTADTQYF. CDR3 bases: TGTGCCAGCAGCCTGACGGCGGATACGCAGTATTTT.

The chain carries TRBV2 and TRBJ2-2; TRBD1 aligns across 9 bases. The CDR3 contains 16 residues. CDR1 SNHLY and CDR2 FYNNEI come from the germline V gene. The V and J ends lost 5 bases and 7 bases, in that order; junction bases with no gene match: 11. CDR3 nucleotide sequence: TGTGCCAGCAGTAAGGCGGGACAGGGATCTTACGGGGAGCTGTTTTTT. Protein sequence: CASSKAGQGSYGELFF.

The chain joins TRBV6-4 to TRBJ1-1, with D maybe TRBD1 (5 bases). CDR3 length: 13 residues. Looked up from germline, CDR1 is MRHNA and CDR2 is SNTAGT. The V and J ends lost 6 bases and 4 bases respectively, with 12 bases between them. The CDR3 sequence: CASRGTAFTEAFF. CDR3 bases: TGTGCCAGCAGGGGGACGGCTTTCACTGAAGCTTTCTTT.

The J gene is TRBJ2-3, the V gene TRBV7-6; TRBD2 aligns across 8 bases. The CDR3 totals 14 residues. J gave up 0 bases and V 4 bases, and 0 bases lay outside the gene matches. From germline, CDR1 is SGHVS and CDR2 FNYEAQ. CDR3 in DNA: TGTGCCAGCAGCTCTAGCGGGAGCACAGATACGCAGTATTTT. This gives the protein CASSSSGSTDTQYF.

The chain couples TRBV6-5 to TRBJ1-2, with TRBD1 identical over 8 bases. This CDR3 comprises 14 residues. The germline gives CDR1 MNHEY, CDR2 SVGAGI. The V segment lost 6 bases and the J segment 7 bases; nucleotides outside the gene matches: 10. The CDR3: CASRFGQGFGGYTF. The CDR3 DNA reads TGTGCCAGCAGATTCGGACAGGGCTTCGGTGGCTACACCTTC.

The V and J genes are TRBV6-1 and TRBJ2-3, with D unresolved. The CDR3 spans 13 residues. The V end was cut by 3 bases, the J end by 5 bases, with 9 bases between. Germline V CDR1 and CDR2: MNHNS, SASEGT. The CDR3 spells CASSEVRIDTQYF. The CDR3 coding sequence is TGTGCCAGCAGTGAGGTTAGAATAGATACGCAGTATTTT.

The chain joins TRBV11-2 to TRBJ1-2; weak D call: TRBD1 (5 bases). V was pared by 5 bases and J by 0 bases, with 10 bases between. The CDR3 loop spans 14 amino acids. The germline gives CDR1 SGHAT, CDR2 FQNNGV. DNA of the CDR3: TGTGCCAGCAGCCGACAGCTAGCTAACTATGGCTACACCTTC. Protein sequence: CASSRQLANYGYTF.

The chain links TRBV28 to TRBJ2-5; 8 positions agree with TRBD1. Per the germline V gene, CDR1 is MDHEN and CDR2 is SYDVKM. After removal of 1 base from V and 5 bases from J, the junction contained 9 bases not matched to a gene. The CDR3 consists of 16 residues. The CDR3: CASSLLGQGARETQYF. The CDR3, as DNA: TGTGCCAGCAGTTTATTGGGGCAGGGGGCGCGGGAGACCCAGTACTTC.

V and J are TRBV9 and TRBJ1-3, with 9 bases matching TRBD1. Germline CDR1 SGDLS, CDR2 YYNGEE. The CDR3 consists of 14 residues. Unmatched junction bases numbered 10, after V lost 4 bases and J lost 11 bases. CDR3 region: CASSPLDRGVAIYF. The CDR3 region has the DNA TGTGCCAGCAGCCCTTTGGACAGGGGAGTTGCCATATATTTT.

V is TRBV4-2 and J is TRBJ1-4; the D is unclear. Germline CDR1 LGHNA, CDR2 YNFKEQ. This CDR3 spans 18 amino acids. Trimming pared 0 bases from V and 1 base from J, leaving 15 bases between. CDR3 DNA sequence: TGTGCCAGCAGCCAAGATCCCCTCTCCGGGGTAACTAATGAAAAACTGTTTTTT. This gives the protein CASSQDPLSGVTNEKLFF.

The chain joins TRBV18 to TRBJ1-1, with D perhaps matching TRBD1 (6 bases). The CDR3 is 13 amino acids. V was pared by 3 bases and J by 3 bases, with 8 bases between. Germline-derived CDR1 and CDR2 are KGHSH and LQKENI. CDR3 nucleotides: TGTGCCAGCTCACCTAACAGGGACACTGAAGCTTTCTTT. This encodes CASSPNRDTEAFF. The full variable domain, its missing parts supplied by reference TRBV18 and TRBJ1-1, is NAGVMQNPRHLVRRRGQEARLRCSPMKGHSHVYWYRQLPEEGLKFMVYLQKENIIDESGMPKERFSAEFPKEGPSILRIQQVVRGDSAAYFCASSPNRDTEAFFGQGTRLTVV.

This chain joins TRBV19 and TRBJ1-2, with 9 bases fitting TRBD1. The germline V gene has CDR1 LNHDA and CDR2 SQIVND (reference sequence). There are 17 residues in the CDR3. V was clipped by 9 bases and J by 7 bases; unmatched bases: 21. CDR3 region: CASTYRGARQGVGGYTF. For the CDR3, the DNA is TGTGCCAGCACTTATAGAGGGGCCCGACAGGGGGTAGGTGGCTACACCTTC. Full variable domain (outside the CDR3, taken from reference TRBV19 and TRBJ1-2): DGGITQSPKYLFRKEGQNVTLSCEQNLNHDAMYWYRQDPGQGLRLIYYSQIVNDFQKGDIAEGYSVSREKKESFPLTVTSAQKNPTAFYLCASTYRGARQGVGGYTFGSGTRLTVV.

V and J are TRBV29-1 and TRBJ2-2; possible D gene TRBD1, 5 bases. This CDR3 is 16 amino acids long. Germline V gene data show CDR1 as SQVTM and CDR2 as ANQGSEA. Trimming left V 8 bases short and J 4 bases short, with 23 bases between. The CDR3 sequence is CSRPFGRTSSTGELFF. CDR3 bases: TGCAGCCGACCCTTCGGGCGGACAAGCAGCACCGGGGAGCTGTTTTTT.

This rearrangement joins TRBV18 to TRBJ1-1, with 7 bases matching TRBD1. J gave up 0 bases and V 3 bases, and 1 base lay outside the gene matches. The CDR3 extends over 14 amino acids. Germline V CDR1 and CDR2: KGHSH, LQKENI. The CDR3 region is CASSPGQMNTEAFF. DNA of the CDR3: TGTGCCAGCTCACCGGGACAGATGAACACTGAAGCTTTCTTT.

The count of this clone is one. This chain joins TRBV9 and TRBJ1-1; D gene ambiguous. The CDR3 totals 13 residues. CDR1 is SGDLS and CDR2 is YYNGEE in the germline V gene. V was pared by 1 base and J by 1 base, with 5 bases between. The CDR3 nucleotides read TGTGCCAGCAGCGTACGGGGGAACACTGAAGCTTTCTTT. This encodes CASSVRGNTEAFF.

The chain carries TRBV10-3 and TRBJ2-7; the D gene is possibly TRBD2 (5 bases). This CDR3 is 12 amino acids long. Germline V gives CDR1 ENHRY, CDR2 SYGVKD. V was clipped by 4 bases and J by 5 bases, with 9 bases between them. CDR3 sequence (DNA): TGTGCCATCAGTGGTTCGGGGAACGAGCAGTACGTC. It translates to CAISGSGNEQYV.

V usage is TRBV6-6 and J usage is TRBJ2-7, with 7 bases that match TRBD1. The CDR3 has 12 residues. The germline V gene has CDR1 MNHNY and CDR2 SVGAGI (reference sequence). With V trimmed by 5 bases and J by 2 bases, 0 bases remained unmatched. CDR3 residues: CASSGQAYEQYF. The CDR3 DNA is TGTGCCAGCAGTGGACAGGCCTACGAGCAGTACTTC.

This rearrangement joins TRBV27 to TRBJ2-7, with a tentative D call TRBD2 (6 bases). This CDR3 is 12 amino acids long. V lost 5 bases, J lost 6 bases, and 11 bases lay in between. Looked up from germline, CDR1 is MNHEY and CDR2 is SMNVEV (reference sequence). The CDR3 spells CASSPRGFEQYF. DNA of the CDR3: TGTGCCAGCAGTCCCCGGGGGTTCGAGCAGTACTTC.

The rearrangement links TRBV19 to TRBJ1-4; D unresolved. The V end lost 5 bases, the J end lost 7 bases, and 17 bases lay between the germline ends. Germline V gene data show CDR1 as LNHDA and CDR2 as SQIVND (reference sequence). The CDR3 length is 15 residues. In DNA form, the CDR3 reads TGTGCCAGTAGTTCACGATGGGTTGAAGGTGAAAAACTGTTTTTT. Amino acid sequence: CASSSRWVEGEKLFF.

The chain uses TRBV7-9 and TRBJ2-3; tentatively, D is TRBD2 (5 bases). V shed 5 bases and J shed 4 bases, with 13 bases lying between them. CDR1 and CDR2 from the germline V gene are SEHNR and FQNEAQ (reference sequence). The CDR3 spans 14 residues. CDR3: CASSPKRVSDTQYF. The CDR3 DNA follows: TGTGCCAGCAGCCCCAAGAGGGTCTCAGATACGCAGTATTTT.

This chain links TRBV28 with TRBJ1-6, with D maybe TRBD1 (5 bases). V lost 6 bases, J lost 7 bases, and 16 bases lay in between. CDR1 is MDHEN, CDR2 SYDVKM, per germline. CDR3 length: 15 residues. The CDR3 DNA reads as TGTGCCAGCAGCCCCGCAGGGTCTGGAAATTCACCCCTCCACTTT. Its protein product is CASSPAGSGNSPLHF.

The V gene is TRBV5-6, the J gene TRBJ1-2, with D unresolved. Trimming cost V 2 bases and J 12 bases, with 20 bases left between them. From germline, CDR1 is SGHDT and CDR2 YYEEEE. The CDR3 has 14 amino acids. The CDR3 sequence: CASSFGSWVLGHTF. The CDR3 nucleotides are TGTGCCAGCAGCTTTGGATCTTGGGTCCTTGGTCACACCTTC.

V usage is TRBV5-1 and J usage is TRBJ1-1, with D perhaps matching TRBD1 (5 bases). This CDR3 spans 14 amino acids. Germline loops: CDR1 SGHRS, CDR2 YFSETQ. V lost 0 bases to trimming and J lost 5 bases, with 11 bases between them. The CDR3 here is CASSLGGVLTEAFF. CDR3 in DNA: TGCGCCAGCAGCTTGGGAGGGGTGTTGACTGAAGCTTTCTTT.

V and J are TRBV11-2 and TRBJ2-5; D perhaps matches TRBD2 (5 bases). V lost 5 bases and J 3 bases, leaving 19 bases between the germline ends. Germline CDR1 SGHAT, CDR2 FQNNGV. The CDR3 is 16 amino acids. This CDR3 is CASSQRMSEGKETQYF. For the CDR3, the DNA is TGTGCCAGCAGCCAACGAATGTCAGAGGGAAAAGAGACCCAGTACTTC.

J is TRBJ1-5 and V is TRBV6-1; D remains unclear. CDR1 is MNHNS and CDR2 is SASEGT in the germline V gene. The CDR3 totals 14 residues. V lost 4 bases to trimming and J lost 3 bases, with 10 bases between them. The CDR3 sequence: CASSGAGINQPQHF. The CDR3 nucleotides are TGTGCCAGCAGTGGAGCAGGCATCAATCAGCCCCAGCATTTT.

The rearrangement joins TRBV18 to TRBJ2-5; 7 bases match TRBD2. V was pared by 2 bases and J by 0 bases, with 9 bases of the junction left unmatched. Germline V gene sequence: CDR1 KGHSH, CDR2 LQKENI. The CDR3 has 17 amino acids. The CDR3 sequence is CASSPVRRGGNQETQYF. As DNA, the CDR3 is TGTGCCAGCTCACCAGTCCGTCGCGGGGGAAACCAAGAGACCCAGTACTTC.

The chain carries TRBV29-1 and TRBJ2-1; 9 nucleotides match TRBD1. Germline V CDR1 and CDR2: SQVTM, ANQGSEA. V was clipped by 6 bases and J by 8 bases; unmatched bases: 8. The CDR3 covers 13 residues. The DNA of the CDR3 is TGCAGCGTCGAGGGGACAGGGTGGCATGAGCAGTTCTTC. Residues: CSVEGTGWHEQFF.

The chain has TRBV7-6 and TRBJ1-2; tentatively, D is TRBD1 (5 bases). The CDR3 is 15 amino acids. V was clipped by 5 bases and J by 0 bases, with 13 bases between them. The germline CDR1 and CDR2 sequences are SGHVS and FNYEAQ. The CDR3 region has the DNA TGTGCCAGCAGCGCGGGGACGGTAGCTAACTATGGCTACACCTTC. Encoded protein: CASSAGTVANYGYTF.